Given below is one T cell receptor beta chain in context. The entry originates in a study of OX40 agonist ivuxolimab in advanced cancers. Study context: A male proportion of 82.7% was recorded, with mean age 60 years and range about 23 to 80.

Trimming took 6 bases from V and 7 from J; bases not matched to a gene: 11. CDR3 size: 15 residues. The germline V gene encodes CDR1 WNHNN and CDR2 SYGVQD (reference sequence). Here immunoSEQ multiplex PCR was the method, and the copy in TCRdb shows in-frame clones only, minus some. The table includes just over 90,000 clones, 85% to 95% detected once. This specimen was CD4+ or CD8+ T cells sorted from blood, taken in a trial of the OX40 agonist ivuxolimab. The V call is TRBV10-1, the J call TRBJ1-5; 8 bases match TRBD1. The receptor comes from an adult with an advanced solid tumor such as melanoma, head and neck, liver or kidney cancer. CDR3 protein: CASRKMDRVGQPQHF. CDR3 coding DNA: TGCGCCAGCAGAAAAATGGACAGGGTCGGACAGCCCCAGCATTTT.